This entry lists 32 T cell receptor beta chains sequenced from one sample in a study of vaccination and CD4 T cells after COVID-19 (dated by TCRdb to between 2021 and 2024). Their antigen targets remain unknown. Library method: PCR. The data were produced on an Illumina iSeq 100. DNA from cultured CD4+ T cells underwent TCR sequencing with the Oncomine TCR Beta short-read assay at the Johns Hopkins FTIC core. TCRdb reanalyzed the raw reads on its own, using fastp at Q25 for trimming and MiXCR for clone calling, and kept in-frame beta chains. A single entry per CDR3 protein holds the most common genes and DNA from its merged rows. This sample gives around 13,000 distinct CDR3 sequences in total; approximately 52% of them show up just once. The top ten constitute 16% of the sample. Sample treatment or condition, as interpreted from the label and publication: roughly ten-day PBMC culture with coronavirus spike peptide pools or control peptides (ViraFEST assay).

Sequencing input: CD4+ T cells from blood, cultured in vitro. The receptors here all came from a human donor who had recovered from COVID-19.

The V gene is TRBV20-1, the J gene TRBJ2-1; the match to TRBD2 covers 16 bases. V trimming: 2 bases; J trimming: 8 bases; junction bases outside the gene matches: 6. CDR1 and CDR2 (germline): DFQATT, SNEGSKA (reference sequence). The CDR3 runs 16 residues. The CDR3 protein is CSARIGTSGRAHEQFF. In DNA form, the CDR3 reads TGCAGTGCTAGAATTGGGACTAGCGGGAGGGCTCATGAGCAGTTCTTC.

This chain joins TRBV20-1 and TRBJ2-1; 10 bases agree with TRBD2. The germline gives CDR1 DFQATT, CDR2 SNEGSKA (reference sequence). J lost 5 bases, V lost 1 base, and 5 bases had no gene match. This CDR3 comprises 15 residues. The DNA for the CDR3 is TGCAGTGCTAGAGGCGGTAGCGGGAGGCACAATGAGCAGTTCTTC. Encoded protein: CSARGGSGRHNEQFF.

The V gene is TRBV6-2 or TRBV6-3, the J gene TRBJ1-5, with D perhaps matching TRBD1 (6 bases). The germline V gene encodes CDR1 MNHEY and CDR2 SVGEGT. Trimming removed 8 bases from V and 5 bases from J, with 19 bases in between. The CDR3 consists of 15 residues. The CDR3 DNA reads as TGTGCCAGCGGGGACCCGGGACAAGGACATCAGCCCCAGCATTTT. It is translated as CASGDPGQGHQPQHF.

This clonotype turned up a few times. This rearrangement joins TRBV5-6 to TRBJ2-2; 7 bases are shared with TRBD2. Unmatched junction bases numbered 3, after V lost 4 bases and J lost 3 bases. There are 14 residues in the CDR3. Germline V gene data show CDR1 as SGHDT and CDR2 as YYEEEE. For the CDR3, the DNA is TGTGCCAGCAGCAGTAGCGGGTACACCGGGGAGCTGTTTTTT. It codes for CASSSSGYTGELFF. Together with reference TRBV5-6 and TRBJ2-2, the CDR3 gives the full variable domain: DAGVTQSPTHLIKTRGQQVTLRCSPKSGHDTVSWYQQALGQGPQFIFQYYEEEERQRGNFPDRFSGHQFPNYSSELNVNALLLGDSALYLCASSSSGYTGELFFGEGSRLTVL.

CDR3 sequence: CSVGTSGRADTQYF. The CDR3 bases are TGCAGCGTTGGGACTAGCGGGAGGGCAGATACGCAGTATTTT. The chain is built from TRBV29-1 and TRBJ2-3; 15 nucleotides line up with TRBD2. J gave up 4 bases and V 4 bases, and 0 bases lay outside the gene matches. CDR3 length equals 14 residues. Germline V gene sequence: CDR1 SQVTM, CDR2 ANQGSEA.

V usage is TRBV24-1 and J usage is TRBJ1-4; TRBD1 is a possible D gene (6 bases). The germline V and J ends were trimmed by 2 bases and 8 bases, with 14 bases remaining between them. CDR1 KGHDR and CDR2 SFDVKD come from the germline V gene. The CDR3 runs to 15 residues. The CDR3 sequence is CATSDSTGGEEKLFF. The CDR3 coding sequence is TGTGCCACCAGTGATTCGACAGGAGGGGAGGAAAAACTGTTTTTT.

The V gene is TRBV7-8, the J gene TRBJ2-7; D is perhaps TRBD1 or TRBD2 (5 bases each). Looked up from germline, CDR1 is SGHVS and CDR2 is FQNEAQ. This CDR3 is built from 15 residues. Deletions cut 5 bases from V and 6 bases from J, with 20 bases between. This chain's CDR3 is CASSDPGFQGVEQYF. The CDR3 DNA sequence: TGTGCCAGCAGCGACCCGGGGTTCCAAGGGGTCGAGCAGTACTTC.

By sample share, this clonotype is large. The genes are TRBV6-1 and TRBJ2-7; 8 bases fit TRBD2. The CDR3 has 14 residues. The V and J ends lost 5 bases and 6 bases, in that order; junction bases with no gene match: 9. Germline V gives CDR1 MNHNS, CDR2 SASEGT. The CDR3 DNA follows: TGTGCCAGCAGTACAGATACACGGGGGGGCGAGCAGTACTTC. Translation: CASSTDTRGGEQYF.

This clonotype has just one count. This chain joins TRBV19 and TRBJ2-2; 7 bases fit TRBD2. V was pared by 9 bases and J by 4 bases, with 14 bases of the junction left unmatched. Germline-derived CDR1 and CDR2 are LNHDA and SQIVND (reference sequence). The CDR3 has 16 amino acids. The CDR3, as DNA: TGTGCCAGCCACGGGGGGAGCTCGTTTCTCACCGGGGAGCTGTTTTTT. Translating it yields CASHGGSSFLTGELFF.

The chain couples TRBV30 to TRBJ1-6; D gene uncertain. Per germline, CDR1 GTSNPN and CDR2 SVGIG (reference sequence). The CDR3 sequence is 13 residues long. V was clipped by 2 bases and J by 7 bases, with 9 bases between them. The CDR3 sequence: CAWSSTVNSPLHF. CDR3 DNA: TGTGCCTGGAGTTCTACTGTGAATTCACCCCTCCACTTT. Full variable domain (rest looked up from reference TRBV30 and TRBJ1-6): SQTIHQWPATLVQPVGSPLSLECTVEGTSNPNLYWYRQAAGRGLQLLFYSVGIGQISSEVPQNLSASRPQDRQFILSSKKLLLSDSGFYLCAWSSTVNSPLHFGNGTRLTVT.

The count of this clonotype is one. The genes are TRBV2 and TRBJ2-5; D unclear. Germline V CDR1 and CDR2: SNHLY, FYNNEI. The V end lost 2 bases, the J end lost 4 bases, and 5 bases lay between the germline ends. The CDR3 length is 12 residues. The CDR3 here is CASSEIGETQYF. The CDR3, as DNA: TGTGCCAGCAGTGAAATAGGAGAGACCCAGTACTTC.

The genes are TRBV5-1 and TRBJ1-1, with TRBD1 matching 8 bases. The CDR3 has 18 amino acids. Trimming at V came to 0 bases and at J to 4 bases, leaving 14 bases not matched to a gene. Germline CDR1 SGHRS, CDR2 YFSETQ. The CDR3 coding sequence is TGCGCCAGCAGCTTGGGCGGACAGGGTCTGGGTCAGGGCACTGAAGCTTTCTTT. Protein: CASSLGGQGLGQGTEAFF.

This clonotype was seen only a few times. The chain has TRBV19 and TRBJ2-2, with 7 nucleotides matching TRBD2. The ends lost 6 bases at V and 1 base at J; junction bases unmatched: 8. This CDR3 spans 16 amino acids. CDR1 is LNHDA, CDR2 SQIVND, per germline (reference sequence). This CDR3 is CASRKGGRGNTGELFF. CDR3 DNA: TGTGCCAGTAGAAAGGGAGGGCGGGGGAACACCGGGGAGCTGTTTTTT.

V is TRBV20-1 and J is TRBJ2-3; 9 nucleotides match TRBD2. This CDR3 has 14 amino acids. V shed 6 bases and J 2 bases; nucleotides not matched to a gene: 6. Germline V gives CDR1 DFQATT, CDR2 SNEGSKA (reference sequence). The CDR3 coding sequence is TGCAGTGCCAAGCCGGGACTAGCCACAGATACGCAGTATTTT. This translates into CSAKPGLATDTQYF.

The CDR3 DNA is TGTGCCAGCGTGCGGGCAGGGCTAGATGAAAAACTGTTTTTT. Amino acid sequence: CASVRAGLDEKLFF. The genes are TRBV28 and TRBJ1-4, with D possibly being TRBD1 (5 bases). Between the trimmed V and J ends, which lost 8 bases and 6 bases, there was a span of 16 bases. CDR3 length equals 14 residues. Germline lookup yields CDR1 MDHEN and CDR2 SYDVKM.

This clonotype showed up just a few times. The CDR3 sequence: CASSLGSGGWFAETQYF. The CDR3 region has the DNA TGTGCCAGCAGCTTAGGGTCAGGGGGCTGGTTTGCAGAGACCCAGTACTTC. The chain couples TRBV7-9 to TRBJ2-5; 8 bases line up with TRBD1. J lost 4 bases, V lost 1 base, and 11 bases had no gene match. This CDR3 comprises 17 residues. Germline CDR1 is SEHNR and CDR2 is FQNEAQ (reference sequence).

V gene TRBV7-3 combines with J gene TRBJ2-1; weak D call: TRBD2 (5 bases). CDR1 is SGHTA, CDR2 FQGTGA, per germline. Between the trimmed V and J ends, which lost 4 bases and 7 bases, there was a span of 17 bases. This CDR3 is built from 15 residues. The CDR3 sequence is CASSSSEGVWNEQFF. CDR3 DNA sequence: TGTGCCAGCAGCTCTTCTGAGGGAGTTTGGAATGAGCAGTTCTTC.

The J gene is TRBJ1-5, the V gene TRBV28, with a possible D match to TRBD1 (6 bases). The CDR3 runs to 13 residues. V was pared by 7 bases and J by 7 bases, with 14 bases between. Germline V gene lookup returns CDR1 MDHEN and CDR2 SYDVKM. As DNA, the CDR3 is TGTGCCAGCAATAGGGGGGCGGGACAGCCCCAGCATTTT. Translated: CASNRGAGQPQHF. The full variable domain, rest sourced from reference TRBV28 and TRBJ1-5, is DVKVTQSSRYLVKRTGEKVFLECVQDMDHENMFWYRQDPGLGLRLIYFSYDVKMKEKGDIPEGYSVSREKKERFSLILESASTNQTSMYLCASNRGAGQPQHFGDGTRLSIL.

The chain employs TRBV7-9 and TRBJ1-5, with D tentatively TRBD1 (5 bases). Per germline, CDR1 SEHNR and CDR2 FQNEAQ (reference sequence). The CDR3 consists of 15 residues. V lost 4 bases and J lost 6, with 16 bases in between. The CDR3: CASSSSRGEGQPQHF. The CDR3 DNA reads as TGTGCCAGCAGCTCGTCACGGGGGGAGGGTCAGCCCCAGCATTTT. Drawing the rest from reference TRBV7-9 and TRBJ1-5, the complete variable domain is DTGVSQNPRHKITKRGQNVTFRCDPISEHNRLYWYRQTLGQGPEFLTYFQNEAQLEKSRLLSDRFSAERPKGSFSTLEIQRTEQGDSAMYLCASSSSRGEGQPQHFGDGTRLSIL.

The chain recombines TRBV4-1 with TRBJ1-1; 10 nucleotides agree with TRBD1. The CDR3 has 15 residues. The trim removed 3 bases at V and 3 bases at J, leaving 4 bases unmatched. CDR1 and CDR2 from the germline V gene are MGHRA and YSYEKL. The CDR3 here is CASSHIGQGDTEAFF. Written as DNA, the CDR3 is TGCGCCAGCAGCCACATTGGACAGGGGGACACTGAAGCTTTCTTT.

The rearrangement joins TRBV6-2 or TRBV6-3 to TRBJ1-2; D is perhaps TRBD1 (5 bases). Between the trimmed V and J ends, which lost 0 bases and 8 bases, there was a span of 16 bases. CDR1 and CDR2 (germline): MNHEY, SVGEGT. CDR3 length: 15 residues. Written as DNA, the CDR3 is TGTGCCAGCAGTTACTCGATGGCAGGGACCGGAGGCTACACCTTC. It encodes CASSYSMAGTGGYTF.

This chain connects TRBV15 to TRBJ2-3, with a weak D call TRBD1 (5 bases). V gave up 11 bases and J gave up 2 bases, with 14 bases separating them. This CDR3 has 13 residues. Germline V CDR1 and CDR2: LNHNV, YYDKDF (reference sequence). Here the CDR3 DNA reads TGTGCCTGTGGGAAAGGGGACACAGATACGCAGTATTTT. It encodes CACGKGDTDTQYF.

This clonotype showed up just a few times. The CDR3 region has the DNA TGTGCCAGCAGCTTAGCGCAAGGGGGGGGCCAGCCCCAGCATTTT. Translation gives CASSLAQGGGQPQHF. This chain uses TRBV11-1 with TRBJ1-5, with a possible D match to TRBD1 (6 bases). The ends were cut back, 0 bases at V and 7 bases at J, with 13 bases in the middle. The germline CDR1 and CDR2 sequences are SGHAT and FQDESV (reference sequence). The CDR3 totals 15 residues.

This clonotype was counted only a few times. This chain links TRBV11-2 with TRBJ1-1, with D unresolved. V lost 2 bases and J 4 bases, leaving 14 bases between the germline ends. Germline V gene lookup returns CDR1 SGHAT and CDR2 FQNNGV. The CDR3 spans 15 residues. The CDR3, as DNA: TGTGCCAGCAGCTTAAGTGCGGGAGAGGGCACTGAAGCTTTCTTT. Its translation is CASSLSAGEGTEAFF.

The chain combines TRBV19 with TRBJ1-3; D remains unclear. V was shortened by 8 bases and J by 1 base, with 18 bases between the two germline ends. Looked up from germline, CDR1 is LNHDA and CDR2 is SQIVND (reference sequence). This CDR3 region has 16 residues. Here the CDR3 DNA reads TGTGCCAGTTGTAGGGCGCCTCTTTCGTCTGGAAACACCATATATTTT. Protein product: CASCRAPLSSGNTIYF.

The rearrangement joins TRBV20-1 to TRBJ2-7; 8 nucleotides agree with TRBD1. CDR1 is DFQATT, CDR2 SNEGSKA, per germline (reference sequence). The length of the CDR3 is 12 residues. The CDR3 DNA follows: TGCAGGATGGACAGGGACGAGTGGGAGCAGTACTTC. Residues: CRMDRDEWEQYF.

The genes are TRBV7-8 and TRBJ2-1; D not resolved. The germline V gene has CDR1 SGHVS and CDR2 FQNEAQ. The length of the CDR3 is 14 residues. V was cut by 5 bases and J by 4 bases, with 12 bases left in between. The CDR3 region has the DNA TGTGCCAGCAGCCCTCCCGGCCTATACAATGAGCAGTTCTTC. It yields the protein CASSPPGLYNEQFF.

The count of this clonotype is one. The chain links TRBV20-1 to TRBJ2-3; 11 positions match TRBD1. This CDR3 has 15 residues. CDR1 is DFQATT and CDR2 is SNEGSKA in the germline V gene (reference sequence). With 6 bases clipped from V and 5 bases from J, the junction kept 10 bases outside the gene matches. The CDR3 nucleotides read TGCAGTGCCCGAGAGGACAGGGGGCGTCAAGATACGCAGTATTTT. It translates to CSAREDRGRQDTQYF.

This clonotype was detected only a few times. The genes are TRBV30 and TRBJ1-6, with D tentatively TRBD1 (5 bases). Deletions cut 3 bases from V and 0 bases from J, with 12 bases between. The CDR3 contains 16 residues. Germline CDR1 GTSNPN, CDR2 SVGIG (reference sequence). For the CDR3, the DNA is TGTGCCTGGAGCCCCGTTGACAGCTCCTATAATTCACCCCTCCACTTT. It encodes CAWSPVDSSYNSPLHF.

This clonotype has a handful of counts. The CDR3 loop reads CASSWTGYSSEQYF. CDR3 DNA: TGTGCCAGCAGTTGGACAGGGTATTCTTCCGAGCAGTACTTC. The chain uses TRBV2 and TRBJ2-7; 8 bases line up with TRBD1. J gave up 6 bases and V 5 bases, and 9 bases lay outside the gene matches. The CDR3 extends over 14 amino acids. Germline values: CDR1 SNHLY, CDR2 FYNNEI.

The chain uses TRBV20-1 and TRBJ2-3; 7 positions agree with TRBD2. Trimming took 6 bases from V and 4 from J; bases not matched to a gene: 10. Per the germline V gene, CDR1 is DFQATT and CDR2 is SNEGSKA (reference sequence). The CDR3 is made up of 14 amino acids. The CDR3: CSALRGEGPDTQYF. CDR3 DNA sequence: TGCAGTGCCCTACGGGGGGAGGGCCCAGATACGCAGTATTTT.

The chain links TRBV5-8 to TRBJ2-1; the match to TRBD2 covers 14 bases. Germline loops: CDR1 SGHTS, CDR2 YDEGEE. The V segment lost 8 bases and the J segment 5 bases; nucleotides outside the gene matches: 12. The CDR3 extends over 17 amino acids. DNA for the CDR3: TGTGCCAGTCCGACAGCATGGGGACTAGCGGGAGACAATGAGCAGTTCTTC. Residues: CASPTAWGLAGDNEQFF.